These 29 T cell receptor beta chains came from one sample sequenced in a study of technical replicates of blood from a handful of donors. This table comes from immunoSEQ multiplex PCR, and its TCRdb copy is limited to in-frame clones, with some not included. The sample contains around 80,000 clones, more than 95% of which appear only once. The sequenced sample was T cells isolated from PBMCs. These receptors were obtained from a human donor in good health.

The chain employs TRBV2 and TRBJ2-7; 7 bases align to TRBD2. The CDR3 totals 13 residues. The trim removed 4 bases at V and 3 bases at J, leaving 3 bases unmatched. CDR1 is SNHLY and CDR2 is FYNNEI in the germline V gene. This CDR3 reads CASSAGGIYEQYF. CDR3 nucleotide sequence: TGTGCCAGCAGTGCCGGGGGGATCTACGAGCAGTACTTC. Based on the CDR3 plus reference TRBV2 and TRBJ2-7, the full variable domain is EPEVTQTPSHQVTQMGQEVILRCVPISNHLYFYWYRQILGQKVEFLVSFYNNEISEKSEIFDDQFSVERPDGSNFTLKIRSTKLEDSAMYFCASSAGGIYEQYFGPGTRLTVT.

The chain uses TRBV4-1 and TRBJ2-5; possible D gene TRBD2, 6 bases. Germline V lookup: CDR1 MGHRA, CDR2 YSYEKL. V lost 0 bases to trimming and J lost 5 bases, with 16 bases between them. This CDR3 region has 16 residues. CDR3 sequence (DNA): TGCGCCAGCAGCCAAGATCCCAGGGCGGGGTTGGAGACCCAGTACTTC. Residues: CASSQDPRAGLETQYF.

The chain employs TRBV28 and TRBJ2-7, with D uncertain. Germline V lookup: CDR1 MDHEN, CDR2 SYDVKM. The CDR3 has 14 amino acids. Trimming removed 2 bases from V and 2 bases from J, with 10 bases in between. CDR3 in amino acids: CASSLGGTPYEQYF. The CDR3 region has the DNA TGTGCCAGCAGTTTAGGCGGTACCCCCTACGAGCAGTACTTC. Drawing the rest from reference TRBV28 and TRBJ2-7, the complete variable domain is DVKVTQSSRYLVKRTGEKVFLECVQDMDHENMFWYRQDPGLGLRLIYFSYDVKMKEKGDIPEGYSVSREKKERFSLILESASTNQTSMYLCASSLGGTPYEQYFGPGTRLTVT.

The V call is TRBV29-1, the J call TRBJ2-2; tentatively, D is TRBD1 (5 bases). The V gene's germline CDR1 is SQVTM and CDR2 ANQGSEA. Trimming cost V 3 bases and J 7 bases, with 12 bases left between them. The CDR3 contains 13 residues. The CDR3 bases are TGCAGCGTTGATCGGCAGGGCAGCGGGGAGCTGTTTTTT. As protein: CSVDRQGSGELFF.

The count of this clone is one. The CDR3: CASSSRRRAAVQETQYF. The CDR3 region has the DNA TGTGCCAGCAGCTCGAGGAGGCGAGCGGCGGTCCAAGAGACCCAGTACTTC. The chain has TRBV11-2 and TRBJ2-5; a possible D gene is TRBD2 (5 bases). This CDR3 contains 17 residues. The ends were cut back, 4 bases at V and 1 base at J, with 19 bases in the middle. The V gene's germline CDR1 is SGHAT and CDR2 FQNNGV.

The V and J genes are TRBV5-1 and TRBJ2-3; TRBD2 aligns across 8 bases. The V and J ends lost 7 bases and 0 bases, in that order; junction bases with no gene match: 4. This CDR3 region has 14 residues. CDR1 SGHRS and CDR2 YFSETQ come from the germline V gene. CDR3 nucleotides: TGCGCCAGCGTCCGGGGGGGGAGCACAGATACGCAGTATTTT. This translates into CASVRGGSTDTQYF.

This clone was recorded only once. The V gene is TRBV6-6, the J gene TRBJ2-4; weak D call: TRBD2 (8 bases). Between the trimmed V and J ends, which lost 6 bases and 6 bases, there was a span of 21 bases. The CDR3 covers 16 residues. The germline gives CDR1 MNHNY, CDR2 SVGAGI (reference sequence). The CDR3 region is CASSGGDSRFRNIQYF. The CDR3 DNA sequence: TGTGCCAGCAGCGGGGGGGACAGCCGGTTTAGAAACATTCAGTACTTC.

V and J are TRBV5-6 and TRBJ1-2, with D possibly matching TRBD1 (6 bases). From germline, CDR1 is SGHDT and CDR2 YYEEEE. This CDR3 comprises 13 residues. Trimming removed 4 bases from V and 6 bases from J, with 13 bases in between. This chain's CDR3 is CASSGWGRDGYTF. For the CDR3, the DNA is TGTGCCAGCAGCGGCTGGGGGCGAGATGGCTACACCTTC.

V and J are TRBV5-4 and TRBJ1-4; 10 positions match TRBD1. V was clipped by 5 bases and J by 4 bases; unmatched bases: 5. The CDR3 runs 15 residues. From germline, CDR1 is SGHNT and CDR2 YYREEE (reference sequence). CDR3 residues: CASRPGTGDNEKLFF. The CDR3 region has the DNA TGTGCCAGCAGACCCGGGACAGGGGATAATGAAAAACTGTTTTTT.

The chain recombines TRBV5-1 with TRBJ2-5, with D possibly matching TRBD2 (6 bases). CDR3 length: 13 amino acids. V dropped 6 bases and J dropped 5 bases, with 14 bases sitting between them. The V gene's germline CDR1 is SGHRS and CDR2 YFSETQ. The CDR3 reads CASKPGGPETQYF. The CDR3 bases are TGCGCCAGCAAACCTGGAGGGCCCGAGACCCAGTACTTC.

CDR3 coding DNA: TGTGCCAGCAGCTTCCATAGGAACAAAGGGGCTGAAGCTTTCTTT. It translates to CASSFHRNKGAEAFF. The chain combines TRBV7-9 with TRBJ1-1; tentatively, D is TRBD1 (5 bases). CDR1 and CDR2 from the germline V gene are SEHNR and FQNEAQ (reference sequence). Trimming pared 3 bases from V and 6 bases from J, leaving 17 bases between. This CDR3 spans 15 amino acids.

The V call is TRBV9, the J call TRBJ2-7, with 11 positions matching TRBD2. Germline V lookup: CDR1 SGDLS, CDR2 YYNGEE. This CDR3 is built from 15 residues. V was pared by 2 bases and J by 5 bases, with 6 bases of the junction left unmatched. The CDR3 region is CASSVGTSGVDEQYF. CDR3 coding DNA: TGTGCCAGCAGCGTCGGGACTAGCGGCGTGGACGAGCAGTACTTC.

V usage is TRBV9 and J usage is TRBJ1-2, with TRBD1 identical over 7 bases. CDR1 SGDLS and CDR2 YYNGEE come from the germline V gene. Germline trimming cut 3 bases from V and 3 bases from J; bases unmatched to any gene: 5. The CDR3 contains 14 residues. CDR3 nucleotide sequence: TGTGCCAGCAGCGAACAAACAGGGGACTATGGCTACACCTTC. Protein sequence: CASSEQTGDYGYTF.

The chain combines TRBV7-2 with TRBJ1-3, with D maybe TRBD1 (5 bases). Germline loops: CDR1 SGHTA, CDR2 FQGNSA. This CDR3 spans 13 amino acids. The V and J ends lost 1 base and 4 bases respectively, with 5 bases between them. The CDR3 DNA is TGTGCCAGCAGCTTAGACAGGGGAAACACCATATATTTT. Amino acids: CASSLDRGNTIYF.

The chain couples TRBV5-1 to TRBJ1-2, with 7 bases identical to TRBD1. The CDR3 runs 15 residues. In germline, CDR1 is SGHRS, CDR2 YFSETQ. Germline trimming cut 2 bases from V and 2 bases from J; bases unmatched to any gene: 6. CDR3 nucleotides: TGCGCCAGCAGCTTCTCGGGGACAGCCAACTATGGCTACACCTTC. Protein product: CASSFSGTANYGYTF.

The genes are TRBV28 and TRBJ2-1; 7 nucleotides agree with TRBD1. The J segment lost 5 bases and the V segment lost 8 bases, leaving 9 bases of the junction unmatched. The V gene's germline CDR1 is MDHEN and CDR2 SYDVKM. The CDR3 length is 14 residues. For the CDR3, the DNA is TGTGCCAGCGTACTCGGGACAGTGAACAATGAGCAGTTCTTC. Amino acid sequence: CASVLGTVNNEQFF.

The V gene is TRBV4-2, the J gene TRBJ2-3; 7 bases fit TRBD1. This CDR3 contains 16 residues. The V gene's germline CDR1 is LGHNA and CDR2 YNFKEQ. The ends lost 1 base at V and 0 bases at J; junction bases unmatched: 4. CDR3 in DNA: TGTGCCAGCAGCCAAGCGGACAGGCGCAGCACAGATACGCAGTATTTT. Translated, it gives CASSQADRRSTDTQYF.

The V gene is TRBV18, the J gene TRBJ2-3; perhaps TRBD2 as D (6 bases). The germline V gene encodes CDR1 KGHSH and CDR2 LQKENI. This CDR3 region has 14 residues. V dropped 6 bases and J dropped 4 bases, with 14 bases sitting between them. The DNA of the CDR3 is TGTGCCAGCTCGTTTGTTGGAGGGCCAGATACGCAGTATTTT. Translated, it gives CASSFVGGPDTQYF.

V gene TRBV2 combines with J gene TRBJ1-1, with D uncertain. The V end was cut by 5 bases, the J end by 2 bases, with 3 bases between. The CDR3 totals 11 residues. CDR1 and CDR2 (germline): SNHLY, FYNNEI. CDR3 sequence reads: CASSINTEAFF. The DNA for the CDR3 is TGTGCCAGCAGTATAAACACTGAAGCTTTCTTT.

The chain recombines TRBV18 with TRBJ1-1; no reliable D call. The germline V gene encodes CDR1 KGHSH and CDR2 LQKENI. V was clipped by 0 bases and J by 1 base, with 6 bases between them. The CDR3 is 14 residues long. CDR3 residues: CASSPPAQNTEAFF. In DNA form, the CDR3 reads TGTGCCAGCTCACCACCAGCCCAGAACACTGAAGCTTTCTTT.

The genes are TRBV14 and TRBJ2-1; 12 bases match TRBD2. Germline assignment: CDR1 SGHDN and CDR2 FVKESK. The CDR3 totals 16 residues. The junction had 7 bases not matched to a gene; V was cut back by 4 bases and J by 6 bases. In DNA, the CDR3 is TGTGCCAGCAGCCGCACAGGACTAGCGGGGCGCAATGAGCAGTTCTTC. This translates into CASSRTGLAGRNEQFF.

This rearrangement joins TRBV7-9 to TRBJ1-5, with 9 positions matching TRBD1. This CDR3 region has 19 residues. Germline V gene data show CDR1 as SEHNR and CDR2 as FQNEAQ (reference sequence). Trimming cost V 4 bases and J 4 bases; bases outside gene matches: 17. This chain's CDR3 is CASSSHRPRQGVVNQPQHF. The CDR3 nucleotides are TGTGCCAGCAGCTCACATCGCCCACGACAGGGGGTAGTTAATCAGCCCCAGCATTTT.

The V gene is TRBV28, the J gene TRBJ2-7, with D possibly being TRBD2 (6 bases). V was pared by 6 bases and J by 2 bases, with 8 bases between. The CDR3 has 12 amino acids. Germline CDR1 MDHEN, CDR2 SYDVKM. The CDR3: CASRTGAYEQYF. DNA for the CDR3: TGTGCCAGCAGAACGGGAGCCTACGAGCAGTACTTC.

In this sample, this clone turned up once. The rearrangement links TRBV5-5 to TRBJ2-7, with TRBD2 matching over 10 bases. This CDR3 has 15 amino acids. Germline CDR1 SGHKS, CDR2 YYEKEE (reference sequence). The J segment lost 4 bases and the V segment lost 5 bases, leaving 9 bases of the junction unmatched. CDR3 bases: TGTGCCAGCAGACGGCTAGCGGGGGTCCTTTACGAGCAGTACTTC. Its protein is CASRRLAGVLYEQYF.

The rearrangement joins TRBV7-9 to TRBJ1-2; D perhaps matches TRBD1 (5 bases). V shed 5 bases and J shed 8 bases, with 18 bases lying between them. CDR1 is SEHNR and CDR2 is FQNEAQ in the germline V gene (reference sequence). This CDR3 has 14 amino acids. CDR3 amino acids: CASSGTGLQAGYTF. The DNA for the CDR3 is TGTGCCAGCAGCGGAACGGGACTTCAGGCGGGCTACACCTTC.

The chain employs TRBV15 and TRBJ1-1; TRBD1 agrees at 7 bases. Germline-derived CDR1 and CDR2 are LNHNV and YYDKDF (reference sequence). The CDR3 consists of 17 residues. Trimming took 0 bases from V and 3 from J; bases not matched to a gene: 10. The CDR3 loop reads CATSRDTGEIYYTEAFF. The CDR3 DNA reads as TGTGCCACCAGCAGAGATACAGGGGAGATTTATTACACTGAAGCTTTCTTT.

The CDR3 DNA follows: TGTGCTAGTGGTTTGGTAATGGTCAGAATCGAATACAATGAGCAGTTCTTC. This encodes CASGLVMVRIEYNEQFF. This chain links TRBV12-5 with TRBJ2-1; no clear D. Germline-derived CDR1 and CDR2 are LGHNT and FRNRAP. CDR3 length: 17 residues. Trimming removed 0 bases from V and 4 bases from J, with 16 bases in between.

J is TRBJ2-1 and V is TRBV2, with 9 bases fitting TRBD2. Germline V gives CDR1 SNHLY, CDR2 FYNNEI. The V segment lost 6 bases and the J segment 6 bases; nucleotides outside the gene matches: 6. This CDR3 is 14 amino acids long. The CDR3 DNA is TGTGCCAGCAGGCCGGGACTAGCCCCCAATGAGCAGTTCTTC. Encoded protein: CASRPGLAPNEQFF.

The chain combines TRBV2 with TRBJ1-2; 7 positions match TRBD1. The CDR3 spans 14 residues. In germline, CDR1 is SNHLY, CDR2 FYNNEI. The trim removed 6 bases at V and 1 base at J, leaving 5 bases unmatched. CDR3 coding DNA: TGTGCCAGCAGGGGACAGACCTTTAACTATGGCTACACCTTC. Translated: CASRGQTFNYGYTF.